This passage covers 25 T cell receptor beta chains from one sample sequenced in a study of T cells after yellow fever vaccination. TCRdb reprocessed the 5' RACE reads with MiXCR, giving one entry per CDR3 protein. The repertoire holds 550,000 to 750,000 distinct CDR3 sequences, with roughly 14% as singletons. Sequencing was performed on PBMCs, taken on the day of the yellow fever booster vaccination. The source is a man aged 30 to 45 who received the YFV17D yellow fever vaccine.

This clonotype was seen a handful of times. The rearrangement joins TRBV2 to TRBJ1-1, with 7 bases that match TRBD1. The CDR3 extends over 13 amino acids. V lost 7 bases to trimming and J lost 3 bases; unmatched junction nucleotides: 5. Germline V gene lookup returns CDR1 SNHLY and CDR2 FYNNEI. As DNA, the CDR3 is TGTGCCAGCAATCGAGGGGGCCACACTGAAGCTTTCTTT. Translating gives CASNRGGHTEAFF.

The chain carries TRBV5-1 and TRBJ2-1; unclear D gene. V was clipped by 0 bases and J by 0 bases, with 4 bases between them. In germline, CDR1 is SGHRS, CDR2 YFSETQ. This CDR3 contains 14 residues. The CDR3 loop reads CASSLDFSYNEQFF. The CDR3 bases are TGCGCCAGCAGCTTGGACTTCTCCTACAATGAGCAGTTCTTC.

This clonotype was detected a few times. This chain connects TRBV5-5 to TRBJ1-3; D not resolved. Trimming shortened V by 0 bases and J by 3 bases, and 16 bases separated the two germline ends. The CDR3 has 17 residues. The V gene's germline CDR1 is SGHKS and CDR2 YYEKEE (reference sequence). The CDR3 DNA reads as TGTGCCAGCAGCTTGGTTGGGGTGGTGGAGCGTGGAAACACCATATATTTT. Its protein is CASSLVGVVERGNTIYF.

Details on this clonotype: A much larger clone lies one base from this, so it may be a read error. The CDR3 protein is CASNLRAGGYSDTQYF. CDR3 DNA sequence: TGTGCCAGCAACCTAAGAGCGGGAGGTTATTCAGATACGCAGTATTTT. This chain connects TRBV12-3 or TRBV12-4 to TRBJ2-3, with TRBD2 matching over 9 bases. After removal of 7 bases from V and 4 bases from J, the junction contained 12 bases not matched to a gene. This CDR3 has 16 amino acids.

The J gene is TRBJ2-1, the V gene TRBV7-8; 7 bases line up with TRBD2. V dropped 6 bases and J dropped 4; count of bases not matched to a gene: 6. Per the germline V gene, CDR1 is SGHVS and CDR2 is FQNEAQ. The CDR3 runs 14 residues. CDR3 bases: TGTGCCAGCAGTCTGGGACTATTTTACAATGAGCAGTTCTTC. This encodes CASSLGLFYNEQFF. Complete variable domain (other parts from reference TRBV7-8 and TRBJ2-1): GAGVSQSPRYKVAKRGQDVALRCDPISGHVSLFWYQQALGQGPEFLTYFQNEAQLDKSGLPSDRFFAERPEGSVSTLKIQRTQQEDSAVYLCASSLGLFYNEQFFGPGTRLTVL.

In this sample, this clonotype turned up many times. The chain has TRBV14 and TRBJ2-7, with D uncertain. Trimming removed 1 base from V and 4 bases from J, with 11 bases in between. The CDR3 contains 14 residues. Looked up from germline, CDR1 is SGHDN and CDR2 is FVKESK. CDR3 DNA: TGTGCCAGCAGCCAAGGAACGGGCTCATACGAGCAGTACTTC. Encoded protein: CASSQGTGSYEQYF.

The chain links TRBV19 to TRBJ1-2; 11 bases fit TRBD1. V gave up 4 bases and J gave up 7 bases; unmatched junction bases: 11. CDR3 length: 16 residues. Germline CDR1 reads LNHDA; CDR2 reads SQIVND (reference sequence). CDR3 nucleotide sequence: TGTGCCAGTAGTACAAATGGACAGGGGGCGCTTGTTGGCTACACCTTC. Its protein product is CASSTNGQGALVGYTF.

This clonotype was seen a handful of times. The chain recombines TRBV27 with TRBJ2-7; a weak D match, TRBD2 (6 bases). The CDR3 extends over 14 amino acids. Germline V gene sequence: CDR1 MNHEY, CDR2 SMNVEV (reference sequence). V lost 6 bases, J lost 1 base, and 13 bases lay in between. Written as DNA, the CDR3 is TGTGCCAGCAGAGGAGGGGTTGGGTCCTACGAGCAGTACTTC. It codes for CASRGGVGSYEQYF.

The chain links TRBV30 to TRBJ2-7; D could derive from TRBD1 or TRBD2 (6 bases each). Germline assignment: CDR1 GTSNPN and CDR2 SVGIG (reference sequence). V lost 3 bases and J lost 3, with 15 bases in between. CDR3 length: 14 amino acids. CDR3 loop: CAWRMGGVLYEQYF. The CDR3 DNA follows: TGTGCCTGGAGGATGGGGGGCGTTCTCTACGAGCAGTACTTC.

This clonotype has a handful of counts. V gene TRBV7-2 combines with J gene TRBJ2-1, with no clear D. The CDR3 consists of 14 residues. Germline V gene data show CDR1 as SGHTA and CDR2 as FQGNSA. Trimming left V 3 bases short and J 5 bases short, with 11 bases between. The CDR3 loop reads CASSFYSFDNEQFF. The CDR3 region has the DNA TGTGCCAGCAGCTTTTATAGCTTCGACAATGAGCAGTTCTTC.

A few counts support this clonotype. The chain recombines TRBV29-1 with TRBJ2-3; weak D call: TRBD2 (5 bases). Trimming cost V 4 bases and J 5 bases, with 19 bases left between them. CDR3 size: 15 residues. CDR1 SQVTM and CDR2 ANQGSEA come from the germline V gene. The CDR3 here is CSVALTARGRDTQYF. The CDR3 coding sequence is TGCAGCGTTGCCCTGACCGCCCGGGGTAGAGATACGCAGTATTTT.

This chain uses TRBV11-2 with TRBJ2-3, with TRBD2 matching over 14 bases. This CDR3 spans 19 amino acids. Germline lookup yields CDR1 SGHAT and CDR2 FQNNGV. The junction had 16 bases not matched to a gene; V was cut back by 5 bases and J by 6 bases. The CDR3 spells CASSPLGTSGSVHRDTQYF. The DNA of the CDR3 is TGTGCCAGCAGCCCACTAGGGACTAGCGGGAGTGTTCACAGGGATACGCAGTATTTT.

This clonotype showed up just a few times. This chain connects TRBV7-2 to TRBJ2-1, with 10 nucleotides matching TRBD1. This CDR3 region has 15 residues. Germline V gene sequence: CDR1 SGHTA, CDR2 FQGNSA. The ends lost 7 bases at V and 0 bases at J; junction bases unmatched: 3. The CDR3 is CASKGDRGSYNEQFF. CDR3 sequence (DNA): TGTGCCAGCAAGGGGGACAGGGGCTCCTACAATGAGCAGTTCTTC.

This clonotype has just a few counts. V gene TRBV19 combines with J gene TRBJ2-7; TRBD2 is a possible D gene (7 bases). Germline V gives CDR1 LNHDA, CDR2 SQIVND (reference sequence). V was shortened by 6 bases and J by 5 bases, with 23 bases between the two germline ends. The length of the CDR3 is 16 residues. Here the CDR3 reads CASRPRGPSGINEQYF. The CDR3 bases are TGTGCCAGTAGACCCAGGGGTCCCAGCGGGATCAACGAGCAGTACTTC.

This clonotype came up a few times. J is TRBJ2-7 and V is TRBV5-1; 11 bases fit TRBD1. This CDR3 comprises 15 residues. The V segment lost 3 bases and the J segment 3 bases; nucleotides outside the gene matches: 5. The germline V gene has CDR1 SGHRS and CDR2 YFSETQ. This CDR3 reads CASSWGTGGYYEQYF. The CDR3 DNA reads as TGCGCCAGCAGCTGGGGGACAGGGGGGTACTACGAGCAGTACTTC.

This clonotype was seen only a few times. The chain employs TRBV20-1 and TRBJ2-3; D is undetermined. CDR1 is DFQATT and CDR2 is SNEGSKA in the germline V gene (reference sequence). CDR3 length equals 13 residues. Trimming took off 6 bases at V and 0 bases at J, with 10 bases between the two ends. CDR3 DNA: TGCAGTGCCGTGGACCCTAGCACAGATACGCAGTATTTT. It encodes CSAVDPSTDTQYF.

This clonotype was counted only a few times. The rearrangement uses TRBV5-1 and TRBJ2-6, with D unclear. The V gene lost 4 bases and the J gene lost 0 bases, with 14 bases spanning the gap. CDR1 is SGHRS and CDR2 is YFSETQ in the germline V gene. This CDR3 is 17 amino acids long. The CDR3 nucleotides read TGCGCCAGCAGCCCAACGTCACAGAGCTCTGGGGCCAACGTCCTGACTTTC. This translates into CASSPTSQSSGANVLTF.

The J gene is TRBJ2-1, the V gene TRBV12-3 or TRBV12-4, with TRBD1 identical over 7 bases. There are 16 residues in the CDR3. J was trimmed by 0 bases and V by 4 bases; bases with no gene match: 6. In nucleotides, the CDR3 is TGTGCCAGCAGTTCCGGGGACAGCCCCTCCTACAATGAGCAGTTCTTC. It specifies CASSSGDSPSYNEQFF.

This clonotype has more than one count but fewer than ten. In DNA, the CDR3 is TGTGCCAGCAGCCAAGATTTAGCGGCTTCCTCCTACGAGCAGTACTTC. Amino acid sequence: CASSQDLAASSYEQYF. The chain joins TRBV4-2 to TRBJ2-7; perhaps TRBD2 as D (6 bases). Deletions cut 0 bases from V and 0 bases from J, with 12 bases between. The germline V gene encodes CDR1 LGHNA and CDR2 YNFKEQ. The CDR3 length is 16 residues.

The V and J genes are TRBV29-1 and TRBJ2-7; TRBD1 aligns across 7 bases. CDR1 and CDR2 from the germline V gene are SQVTM and ANQGSEA. CDR3 size: 13 residues. The junction had 5 bases not matched to a gene; V was cut back by 3 bases and J by 3 bases. DNA for the CDR3: TGCAGCGTTGATACAGGGGAAAACTACGAGCAGTACTTC. Protein: CSVDTGENYEQYF.

This clonotype was seen more than once but under ten times. V and J are TRBV29-1 and TRBJ2-7, with D uncertain. V was pared by 6 bases and J by 5 bases, with 14 bases between. The CDR3 consists of 12 residues. Germline-derived CDR1 and CDR2 are SQVTM and ANQGSEA. DNA for the CDR3: TGCAGCGTCGGACCAGGCATCGACGAGCAGTACTTC. This encodes CSVGPGIDEQYF.

V gene TRBV5-4 combines with J gene TRBJ2-2, with D perhaps given as TRBD1 or TRBD2 (5 bases each). Trimming removed 4 bases at V and 10 bases at J, with 20 bases between. Germline V gene data show CDR1 as SGHNT and CDR2 as YYREEE (reference sequence). This CDR3 has 15 residues. The CDR3 sequence: CASSLDRGPKAELFF. As DNA, the CDR3 is TGTGCCAGCAGCCTGGATAGGGGACCCAAAGCGGAGCTGTTTTTT.

This clonotype was counted a few times. The chain links TRBV7-9 to TRBJ2-7; D remains unclear. The V gene lost 4 bases and the J gene lost 0 bases, with 7 bases spanning the gap. The CDR3 sequence is 13 residues long. Germline loops: CDR1 SEHNR, CDR2 FQNEAQ (reference sequence). The CDR3 DNA reads as TGTGCCAGCAGCTCCTGGGTCTCCTACGAGCAGTACTTC. The encoded protein is CASSSWVSYEQYF.

The J gene is TRBJ2-3, the V gene TRBV2; TRBD1 matches 7 bases. The V gene's germline CDR1 is SNHLY and CDR2 FYNNEI. V lost 10 bases and J lost 6; bases outside the gene matches: 13. The CDR3 loop spans 14 amino acids. The CDR3 region is CATKNRGNSDTQYF. The CDR3 DNA reads as TGTGCCACAAAAAACAGGGGTAATTCGGATACGCAGTATTTT.

The table lists this clonotype with a few counts. The chain couples TRBV5-1 to TRBJ2-7; 8 bases map to TRBD1. V lost 0 bases to trimming and J lost 4 bases; unmatched junction nucleotides: 9. The CDR3 loop spans 16 amino acids. Per germline, CDR1 SGHRS and CDR2 YFSETQ. CDR3 DNA: TGCGCCAGCAGCTTGGCCGCGACAGGGGTGACTTACGAGCAGTACTTC. Translation: CASSLAATGVTYEQYF.